This note documents a single T cell receptor (beta chain) sequence. The CDR3 loop spans 13 amino acids. From germline, CDR1 is GTSNPN and CDR2 SVGIG (reference sequence). V lost 3 bases, J lost 7 bases, and 15 bases lay in between. These data originate in a study of cytomegalovirus exposure and HLA in healthy donors. The assay was immunoSEQ multiplex PCR, and TCRdb's table has in-frame clones only and misses some. The data show under 200,000 clones, roughly nine tenths seen once. The sequence was obtained from a man younger than 35 in good health and CMV-seropositive. Sequencing was carried out using PBMCs. The V gene is TRBV30, the J gene TRBJ1-1; D might be TRBD1 (5 bases). The CDR3 sequence: CAWRGGREVEAFF. The CDR3 DNA sequence: TGTGCCTGGAGAGGCGGCAGGGAGGTTGAAGCTTTCTTT.